The next 21 T cell receptor beta chains were all read from a single sample in a study of Ad26.COV2.S vaccination and SARS-CoV-2 variants. Here immunoSEQ multiplex PCR was the method, and the copy in TCRdb shows in-frame clones only, minus some. The sample records roughly 500,000 clones, around nine tenths being singletons. The treatment here: some 20 received Ad26.COV2.S at low or high dose, single or two shots; several received placebo; per-sample allocation not given. Vaccine and placebo recipients were sampled on day 63 after the first injection. The sequences come from peripheral blood, collected in a trial of Ad26.COV2.S vaccine versus placebo. Every receptor here comes from a person aged 18-65 years who received the Ad26.COV2.S COVID-19 vaccine or a placebo.

This chain joins TRBV28 and TRBJ2-7; TRBD2 is a possible D gene (5 bases). Deletions cut 6 bases from V and 4 bases from J, with 13 bases between. Germline CDR1 is MDHEN and CDR2 is SYDVKM. This CDR3 contains 13 residues. The CDR3 loop reads CASSSLPGYEQYF. The CDR3 region has the DNA TGTGCCAGCAGCTCCCTACCGGGGTACGAGCAGTACTTC. The full variable domain, in which reference TRBV28 and TRBJ2-7 provide the parts outside the CDR3, is DVKVTQSSRYLVKRTGEKVFLECVQDMDHENMFWYRQDPGLGLRLIYFSYDVKMKEKGDIPEGYSVSREKKERFSLILESASTNQTSMYLCASSSLPGYEQYFGPGTRLTVT.

This chain links TRBV4-3 with TRBJ2-1; D tentatively fits TRBD1 or TRBD2 (5 bases each). CDR3 length: 13 residues. V lost 1 base to trimming and J lost 10 bases, with 11 bases between them. The germline V gene encodes CDR1 LGHNA and CDR2 YSLEER. CDR3 sequence (DNA): TGCGCCAGCAGCCAAGTTGGGGGTCAAGAGCAGTTCTTC. This encodes CASSQVGGQEQFF.

This chain links TRBV7-9 with TRBJ1-4; D is possibly TRBD1 (5 bases). Per germline, CDR1 SEHNR and CDR2 FQNEAQ (reference sequence). Trimming left V 4 bases short and J 10 bases short, with 16 bases between. The CDR3 is 14 residues long. This CDR3 is CASSSVGADGKLFF. CDR3 DNA sequence: TGTGCCAGCAGCTCCGTCGGGGCAGATGGAAAACTGTTTTTT.

This clone has a handful of counts. The J gene is TRBJ2-2, the V gene TRBV7-2, with TRBD1 matching 7 bases. V was pared by 5 bases and J by 7 bases, with 1 base of the junction left unmatched. Germline V gene sequence: CDR1 SGHTA, CDR2 FQGNSA. This CDR3 is built from 12 residues. CDR3 DNA sequence: TGTGCCAGCAGCCCAGGGGGCGGGGAGCTGTTTTTT. It yields the protein CASSPGGGELFF.

This chain joins TRBV28 and TRBJ2-3, with D possibly TRBD1 on 5 matching bases. The germline V gene has CDR1 MDHEN and CDR2 SYDVKM. V was clipped by 4 bases and J by 6 bases, with 11 bases between them. The CDR3 contains 13 residues. The DNA for the CDR3 is TGTGCCAGCAGTTCCACAGGATCCGATACGCAGTATTTT. Protein: CASSSTGSDTQYF. The full variable domain, its missing parts supplied by reference TRBV28 and TRBJ2-3, is DVKVTQSSRYLVKRTGEKVFLECVQDMDHENMFWYRQDPGLGLRLIYFSYDVKMKEKGDIPEGYSVSREKKERFSLILESASTNQTSMYLCASSSTGSDTQYFGPGTRLTVL.

This rearrangement joins TRBV5-6 to TRBJ2-7; D unclear. The CDR3 is 12 residues long. The germline gives CDR1 SGHDT, CDR2 YYEEEE. The V and J ends lost 1 base and 4 bases respectively, with 6 bases between them. CDR3 DNA: TGTGCCAGCAGCTTGTTCAGATACGAGCAGTACTTC. It yields the protein CASSLFRYEQYF. Drawing the rest from reference TRBV5-6 and TRBJ2-7, the complete variable domain is DAGVTQSPTHLIKTRGQQVTLRCSPKSGHDTVSWYQQALGQGPQFIFQYYEEEERQRGNFPDRFSGHQFPNYSSELNVNALLLGDSALYLCASSLFRYEQYFGPGTRLTVT.

The chain links TRBV6-4 to TRBJ2-3; D is possibly TRBD1 or TRBD2 (5 bases each). The CDR3 covers 13 residues. Germline-derived CDR1 and CDR2 are MRHNA and SNTAGT. Trimming stripped 1 base from V and 8 bases from J, with 10 bases between. Here the CDR3 reads CASSDWDGGTQYF. The CDR3, as DNA: TGTGCCAGCAGTGACTGGGATGGGGGTACGCAGTATTTT.

The V call is TRBV9, the J call TRBJ2-5, with D possibly TRBD2 on 6 matching bases. Per the germline V gene, CDR1 is SGDLS and CDR2 is YYNGEE. The germline V and J ends were trimmed by 4 bases and 4 bases, with 11 bases remaining between them. This CDR3 contains 13 residues. The CDR3 spells CASSPGGGETQYF. The CDR3 region has the DNA TGTGCCAGCAGCCCCGGGGGAGGAGAGACCCAGTACTTC.

This chain connects TRBV5-1 to TRBJ2-7; tentative D call: TRBD1 (5 bases). CDR3 length equals 14 residues. CDR1 is SGHRS, CDR2 YFSETQ, per germline. V dropped 4 bases and J dropped 2 bases, with 13 bases sitting between them. The CDR3 sequence is CASSRPDNTYEQYF. In nucleotides, the CDR3 is TGCGCCAGCAGCCGGCCGGACAATACCTACGAGCAGTACTTC. Using reference TRBV5-1 and TRBJ2-7 for the parts outside the CDR3, the full variable domain is KAGVTQTPRYLIKTRGQQVTLSCSPISGHRSVSWYQQTPGQGLQFLFEYFSETQRNKGNFPGRFSGRQFSNSRSEMNVSTLELGDSALYLCASSRPDNTYEQYFGPGTRLTVT.

The rearrangement uses TRBV5-4 and TRBJ2-1, with unresolved D. This CDR3 is built from 13 residues. V was trimmed by 0 bases and J by 7 bases, leaving 8 bases between them. Germline lookup yields CDR1 SGHNT and CDR2 YYREEE (reference sequence). The CDR3 is CASSLDRENEQFF. Written as DNA, the CDR3 is TGTGCCAGCAGCTTGGATAGGGAAAATGAGCAGTTCTTC.

CDR3 in DNA: TGTGCCAGCAGCTTCGGGTGGTCAAACAATGAGCAGTTCTTC. Translated: CASSFGWSNNEQFF. The V gene is TRBV27, the J gene TRBJ2-1; no clear D. Germline CDR1 and CDR2: MNHEY and SMNVEV (reference sequence). This CDR3 comprises 14 residues. Trimming left V 6 bases short and J 5 bases short, with 14 bases between.

This sequence joins TRBV28 and TRBJ1-1; D remains unclear. CDR3 length: 12 amino acids. Trimming removed 3 bases at V and 8 bases at J, with 10 bases between. Looked up from germline, CDR1 is MDHEN and CDR2 is SYDVKM. CDR3 DNA: TGTGCCAGCAGTTTGGGCAGATTGGAAGCTTTCTTT. Protein sequence: CASSLGRLEAFF.

CDR3 residues: CASSIGQGVGTEAFF. The CDR3 coding sequence is TGCGCCAGCAGCATAGGACAGGGGGTTGGCACTGAAGCTTTCTTT. The V and J genes are TRBV5-1 and TRBJ1-1; 10 nucleotides match TRBD1. The J segment lost 4 bases and the V segment lost 4 bases, leaving 7 bases of the junction unmatched. The CDR3 is 15 amino acids. Looked up from germline, CDR1 is SGHRS and CDR2 is YFSETQ.

The CDR3 spells CASSTRQGPGEKLFF. The CDR3 DNA follows: TGTGCCAGCAGCACCCGACAGGGCCCGGGAGAAAAACTGTTTTTT. The chain combines TRBV5-5 with TRBJ1-4, with 7 bases lining up with TRBD1. CDR3 length: 15 amino acids. Trimming cost V 4 bases and J 8 bases; bases outside gene matches: 11. CDR1 and CDR2 from the germline V gene are SGHKS and YYEKEE (reference sequence).

This clone has only one observation. V gene TRBV19 combines with J gene TRBJ2-5; the D gene is possibly TRBD1 (5 bases). The CDR3 consists of 13 residues. CDR1 and CDR2 from the germline V gene are LNHDA and SQIVND (reference sequence). With 3 bases removed from V and 4 bases from J, the gap between germline ends came to 9 bases. The CDR3 sequence: CASSIQGSETQYF. The CDR3 DNA sequence: TGTGCCAGTAGTATCCAGGGATCAGAGACCCAGTACTTC.

The J gene is TRBJ2-6, the V gene TRBV28; 12 bases agree with TRBD1. The CDR3 has 20 amino acids. V lost 5 bases and J lost 0; bases outside the gene matches: 11. Germline V gene data show CDR1 as MDHEN and CDR2 as SYDVKM. The CDR3 DNA reads TGTGCCAGCAGTCCACCATTCCGGGACAGGGGGCTCTCTGGGGCCAACGTCCTGACTTTC. Translating it yields CASSPPFRDRGLSGANVLTF.

To note about this clone: Other DNA sequences in the same sample also yield this CDR3. The J gene is TRBJ2-5, the V gene TRBV20-1; no reliable D call. The germline V gene encodes CDR1 DFQATT and CDR2 SNEGSKA (reference sequence). Trimming removed 5 bases at V and 5 bases at J, with 6 bases between. CDR3 length equals 10 residues. Here the CDR3 DNA reads TGCAGTGCTGCCCTGGAGACCCAGTACTTC. It encodes CSAALETQYF.

To note about this clone: The same CDR3 can be traced to other DNA sequences in this sample. This chain uses TRBV7-2 with TRBJ2-7; TRBD1 might be the D (6 bases). Trimming cost V 4 bases and J 3 bases, with 7 bases left between them. Germline V gives CDR1 SGHTA, CDR2 FQGNSA. CDR3 size: 12 residues. DNA for the CDR3: TGTGCCAGCAGCTCACAGGGCTACGAGCAGTACTTC. Its translation is CASSSQGYEQYF.

This chain links TRBV9 with TRBJ2-7; no firm D call. The ends were cut back, 2 bases at V and 4 bases at J, with 13 bases in the middle. CDR1 is SGDLS, CDR2 YYNGEE, per germline. The CDR3 consists of 14 residues. For the CDR3, the DNA is TGTGCCAGCAGCGTCCGACCGATTGGATACGAGCAGTACTTC. Protein: CASSVRPIGYEQYF.

The genes are TRBV29-1 and TRBJ2-3, with unresolved D. The CDR3 consists of 13 residues. The germline V gene has CDR1 SQVTM and CDR2 ANQGSEA. V was clipped by 7 bases and J by 0 bases, with 11 bases between them. The chain's CDR3 is CSARSLSTDTQYF. The CDR3 nucleotides are TGCAGCGCCCGGTCGCTTAGCACAGATACGCAGTATTTT.

The chain joins TRBV19 to TRBJ1-1, with D possibly TRBD1 on 5 matching bases. CDR3 length equals 15 residues. Trimming stripped 2 bases from V and 1 base from J, with 11 bases between. Germline V gene sequence: CDR1 LNHDA, CDR2 SQIVND (reference sequence). For the CDR3, the DNA is TGTGCCAGTAGTATATCCCGGCAGGGGAACACTGAAGCTTTCTTT. Translating gives CASSISRQGNTEAFF.